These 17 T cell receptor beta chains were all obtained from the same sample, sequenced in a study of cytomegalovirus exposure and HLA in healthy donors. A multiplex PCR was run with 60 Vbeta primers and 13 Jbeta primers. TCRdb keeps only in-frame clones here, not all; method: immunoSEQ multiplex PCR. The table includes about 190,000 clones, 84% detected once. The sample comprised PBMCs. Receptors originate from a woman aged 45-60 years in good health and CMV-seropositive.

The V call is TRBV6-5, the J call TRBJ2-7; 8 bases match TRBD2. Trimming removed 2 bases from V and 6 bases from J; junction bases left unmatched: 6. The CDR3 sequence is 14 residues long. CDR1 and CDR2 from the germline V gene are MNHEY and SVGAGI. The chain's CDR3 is CASSYGTSLGEQYF. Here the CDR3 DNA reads TGTGCCAGCAGTTACGGGACTAGTCTCGGCGAGCAGTACTTC.

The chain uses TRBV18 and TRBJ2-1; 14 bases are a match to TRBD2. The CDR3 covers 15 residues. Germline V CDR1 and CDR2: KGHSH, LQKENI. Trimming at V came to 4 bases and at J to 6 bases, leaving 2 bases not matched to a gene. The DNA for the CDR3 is TGTGCCAGCTCACAGACTAGCGGGGGGGTCAATGAGCAGTTCTTC. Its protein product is CASSQTSGGVNEQFF.

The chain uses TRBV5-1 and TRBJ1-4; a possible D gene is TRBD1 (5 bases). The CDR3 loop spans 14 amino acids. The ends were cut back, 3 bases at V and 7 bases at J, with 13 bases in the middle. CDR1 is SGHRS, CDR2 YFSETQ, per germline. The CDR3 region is CASSSRATPEKLFF. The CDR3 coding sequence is TGCGCCAGCAGCTCCAGGGCCACCCCTGAAAAACTGTTTTTT. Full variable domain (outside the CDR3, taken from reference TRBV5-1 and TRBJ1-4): KAGVTQTPRYLIKTRGQQVTLSCSPISGHRSVSWYQQTPGQGLQFLFEYFSETQRNKGNFPGRFSGRQFSNSRSEMNVSTLELGDSALYLCASSSRATPEKLFFGSGTQLSVL.

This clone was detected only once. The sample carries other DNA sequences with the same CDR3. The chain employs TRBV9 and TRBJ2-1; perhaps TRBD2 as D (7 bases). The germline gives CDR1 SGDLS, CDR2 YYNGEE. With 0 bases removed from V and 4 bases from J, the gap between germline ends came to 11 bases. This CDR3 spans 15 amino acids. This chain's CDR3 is CASSVGGGPYNEQFF. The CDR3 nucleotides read TGTGCCAGCAGCGTAGGGGGGGGGCCATACAATGAGCAGTTCTTC. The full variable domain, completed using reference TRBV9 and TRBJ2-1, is DSGVTQTPKHLITATGQRVTLRCSPRSGDLSVYWYQQSLDQGLQFLIQYYNGEERAKGNILERFSAQQFPDLHSELNLSSLELGDSALYFCASSVGGGPYNEQFFGPGTRLTVL.

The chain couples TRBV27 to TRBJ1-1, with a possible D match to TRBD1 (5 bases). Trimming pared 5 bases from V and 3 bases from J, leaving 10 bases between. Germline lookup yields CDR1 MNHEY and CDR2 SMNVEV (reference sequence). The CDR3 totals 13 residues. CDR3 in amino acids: CASSREGYTEAFF. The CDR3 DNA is TGTGCCAGCAGTAGGGAGGGGTACACTGAAGCTTTCTTT.

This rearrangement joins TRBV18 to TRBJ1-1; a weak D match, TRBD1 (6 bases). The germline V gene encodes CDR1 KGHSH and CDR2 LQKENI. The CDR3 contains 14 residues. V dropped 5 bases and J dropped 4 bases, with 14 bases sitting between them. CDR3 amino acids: CASSNHRDGTEAFF. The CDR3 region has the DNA TGTGCCAGCTCAAACCACAGGGATGGCACTGAAGCTTTCTTT.

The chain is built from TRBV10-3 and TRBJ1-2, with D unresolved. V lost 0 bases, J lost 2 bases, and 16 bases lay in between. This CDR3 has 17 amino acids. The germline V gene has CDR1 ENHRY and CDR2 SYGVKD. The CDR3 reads CAISESSRGVGNYGYTF. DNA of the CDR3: TGTGCCATCAGTGAGTCCAGTCGCGGGGTAGGAAACTATGGCTACACCTTC.

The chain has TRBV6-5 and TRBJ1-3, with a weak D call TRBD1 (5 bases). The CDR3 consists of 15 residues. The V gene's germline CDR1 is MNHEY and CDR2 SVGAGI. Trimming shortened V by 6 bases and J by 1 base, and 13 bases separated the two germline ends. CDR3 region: CASRDGGGSGNTIYF. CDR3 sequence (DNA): TGTGCCAGCAGGGACGGGGGAGGTTCTGGAAACACCATATATTTT.

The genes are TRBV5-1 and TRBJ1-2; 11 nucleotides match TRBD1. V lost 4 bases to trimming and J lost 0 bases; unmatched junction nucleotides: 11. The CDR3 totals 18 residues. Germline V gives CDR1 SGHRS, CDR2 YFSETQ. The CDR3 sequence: CASSDEPGQGEANYGYTF. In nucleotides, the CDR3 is TGCGCCAGCAGCGACGAACCGGGACAGGGGGAAGCTAACTATGGCTACACCTTC.

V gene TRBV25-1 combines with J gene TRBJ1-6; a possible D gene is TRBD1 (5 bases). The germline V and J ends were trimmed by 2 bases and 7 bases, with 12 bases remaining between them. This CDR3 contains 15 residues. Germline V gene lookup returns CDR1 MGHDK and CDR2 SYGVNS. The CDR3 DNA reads TGTGCCAGCAGTGAAGGATCAGGGATCAATTCACCCCTCCACTTT. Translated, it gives CASSEGSGINSPLHF.

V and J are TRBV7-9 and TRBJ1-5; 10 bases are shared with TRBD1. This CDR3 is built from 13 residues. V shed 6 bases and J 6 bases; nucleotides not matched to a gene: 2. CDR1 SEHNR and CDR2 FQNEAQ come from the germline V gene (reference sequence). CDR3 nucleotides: TGTGCCAGCAGGGGACAGGGGCCTCAGCCCCAGCATTTT. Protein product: CASRGQGPQPQHF.

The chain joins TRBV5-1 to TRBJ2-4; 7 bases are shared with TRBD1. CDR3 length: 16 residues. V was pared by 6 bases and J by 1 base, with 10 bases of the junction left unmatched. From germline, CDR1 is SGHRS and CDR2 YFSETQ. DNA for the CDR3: TGCGCCAGCACCAGGACAGGACTCCTGGCCAAAAACATTCAGTACTTC. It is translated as CASTRTGLLAKNIQYF. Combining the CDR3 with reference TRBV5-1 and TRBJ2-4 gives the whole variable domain KAGVTQTPRYLIKTRGQQVTLSCSPISGHRSVSWYQQTPGQGLQFLFEYFSETQRNKGNFPGRFSGRQFSNSRSEMNVSTLELGDSALYLCASTRTGLLAKNIQYFGAGTRLSVL.

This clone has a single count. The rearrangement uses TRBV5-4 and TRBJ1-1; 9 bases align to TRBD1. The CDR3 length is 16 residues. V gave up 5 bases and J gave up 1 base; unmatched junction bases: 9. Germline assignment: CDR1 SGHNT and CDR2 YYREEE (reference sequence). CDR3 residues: CASSYEGTGTNTEAFF. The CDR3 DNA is TGTGCCAGCAGTTACGAGGGGACAGGGACGAACACTGAAGCTTTCTTT.

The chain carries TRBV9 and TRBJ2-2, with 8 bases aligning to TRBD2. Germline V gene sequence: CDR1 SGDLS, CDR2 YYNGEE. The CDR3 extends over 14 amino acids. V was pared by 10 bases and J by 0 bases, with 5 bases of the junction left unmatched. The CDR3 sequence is CAVSAGANTGELFF. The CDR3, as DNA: TGTGCCGTATCAGCGGGGGCGAACACCGGGGAGCTGTTTTTT.

The CDR3 protein is CASSAGDNSPLHF. For the CDR3, the DNA is TGTGCCAGCAGTGCAGGGGATAATTCACCCCTCCACTTT. V and J are TRBV6-1 and TRBJ1-6; TRBD1 might be the D (6 bases). There are 13 residues in the CDR3. Germline-derived CDR1 and CDR2 are MNHNS and SASEGT. V was shortened by 4 bases and J by 5 bases, with 6 bases between the two germline ends.

The CDR3 DNA follows: TGTGCCAGCAGCCAACTGGCAGGGCCCTCGGGCACAGATACGCAGTATTTT. Residues: CASSQLAGPSGTDTQYF. V is TRBV4-2 and J is TRBJ2-3, with D possibly TRBD1 on 5 matching bases. The CDR3 sequence is 17 residues long. The V end lost 2 bases, the J end lost 1 base, and 16 bases lay between the germline ends. Germline CDR1 reads LGHNA; CDR2 reads YNFKEQ.

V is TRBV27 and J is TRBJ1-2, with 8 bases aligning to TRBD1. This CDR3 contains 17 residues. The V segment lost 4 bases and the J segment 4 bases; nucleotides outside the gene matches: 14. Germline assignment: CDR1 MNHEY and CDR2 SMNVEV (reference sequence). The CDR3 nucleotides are TGTGCCAGCAGTTCGACGCCTTCCCGGACAGGGCTCTATGGCTACACCTTC. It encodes CASSSTPSRTGLYGYTF.